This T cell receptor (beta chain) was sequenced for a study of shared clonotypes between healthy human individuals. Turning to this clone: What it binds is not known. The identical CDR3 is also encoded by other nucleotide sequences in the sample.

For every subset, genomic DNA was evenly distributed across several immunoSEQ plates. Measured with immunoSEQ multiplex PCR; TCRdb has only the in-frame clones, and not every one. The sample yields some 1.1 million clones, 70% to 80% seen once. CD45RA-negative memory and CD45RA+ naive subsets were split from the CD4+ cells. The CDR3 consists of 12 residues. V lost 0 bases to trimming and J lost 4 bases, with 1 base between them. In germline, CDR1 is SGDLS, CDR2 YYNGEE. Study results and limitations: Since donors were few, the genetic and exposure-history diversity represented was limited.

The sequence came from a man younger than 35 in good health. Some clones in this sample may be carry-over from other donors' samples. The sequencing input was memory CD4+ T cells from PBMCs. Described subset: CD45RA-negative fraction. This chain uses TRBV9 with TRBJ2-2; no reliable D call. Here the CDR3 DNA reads TGTGCCAGCAGCGTAGGCACCGGGGAGCTGTTTTTT. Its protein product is CASSVGTGELFF. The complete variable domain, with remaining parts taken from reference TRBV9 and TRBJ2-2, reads DSGVTQTPKHLITATGQRVTLRCSPRSGDLSVYWYQQSLDQGLQFLIQYYNGEERAKGNILERFSAQQFPDLHSELNLSSLELGDSALYFCASSVGTGELFFGEGSRLTVL.